This T cell receptor (beta chain) was recorded in a study of shared T cell receptors in the human thymus. Germline assignment: CDR1 MNHNS and CDR2 SASEGT. The CDR3 spans 14 residues. V shed 10 bases and J 6 bases; nucleotides not matched to a gene: 13. Libraries were prepared by immunoSEQ multiplex PCR; TCRdb keeps only in-frame clonotypes and omits some of them. The table has more than 550,000 clones, 80% to 90% seen once. The same specimen was also included in a second study, on human thymus T cells.

This chain connects TRBV6-1 to TRBJ1-2; 8 positions agree with TRBD1. This TCR derives from a girl less than two years old with a congenital heart defect. Specimen: thymocytes. CDR3 bases: TGTGCCACCCCCAGGGGGCAGGGAGGGAATGGCTACACCTTC. Residues: CATPRGQGGNGYTF.